The 3 T cell receptor beta chains listed next were all sequenced from one sample in a study of cytomegalovirus exposure and HLA in healthy donors. Use of 60 Vbeta and 13 Jbeta primers characterized the PCR. Only in-frame clones appear in the TCRdb table, and some are missing; sequencing was by immunoSEQ multiplex PCR. This table holds 130,000 or so clones, roughly 80% found once. The sample consisted of PBMCs. Receptors were obtained from a female donor in good health and CMV-seronegative.

This clone has a single count. The rearrangement uses TRBV13 and TRBJ2-7; the D is unclear. The CDR3 sequence is 14 residues long. Germline V CDR1 and CDR2: PRHDT, FYEKMQ (reference sequence). The V end lost 3 bases, the J end lost 2 bases, and 11 bases lay between the germline ends. The CDR3 DNA follows: TGTGCCAGCAGCTTCCGTACAGCACCCTACGAGCAGTACTTC. This translates into CASSFRTAPYEQYF.

The rearrangement joins TRBV10-1 to TRBJ2-3; TRBD2 matches 11 bases. The J segment lost 3 bases and the V segment lost 3 bases, leaving 2 bases of the junction unmatched. CDR3 length: 15 residues. The germline gives CDR1 WNHNN, CDR2 SYGVQD (reference sequence). The CDR3 spells CASSELAGETDTQYF. The CDR3 nucleotides are TGCGCCAGCAGTGAACTAGCGGGAGAGACAGATACGCAGTATTTT.

The chain recombines TRBV5-1 with TRBJ2-5, with D possibly TRBD1 on 7 matching bases. In germline, CDR1 is SGHRS, CDR2 YFSETQ. Trimming took 6 bases from V and 2 from J, leaving 14 bases between them. The CDR3 totals 14 residues. CDR3 loop: CASKEGAGQETQYF. For the CDR3, the DNA is TGCGCCAGCAAAGAGGGGGCGGGACAAGAGACCCAGTACTTC.